These T cell receptor beta chains were read from a single sample in a study of blood T cell repertoires in COVID-19. Repertoires were generated with immunoSEQ multiplex PCR, while TCRdb's copy carries only in-frame clones and drops some. The profile shows 300,000 to 400,000 clones, 90% to 95% of them singletons. Sequencing was carried out using peripheral blood. The receptors derive from a woman aged 18-30 years who had recovered from COVID-19. Each CDR3 is given with its conserved first and last residue. A D gene is named only where the DNA matches it firmly. A row's size may be missing; if present it is once, few, many or a size class.

clone_size j_call v_call d_call cdr3_aa cdr3_nt
once TRBJ2-5 TRBV18 . CASSPSRASQETQYF TGTGCCAGCTCACCGTCTCGCGCAAGCCAAGAGACCCAGTACTTC
. TRBJ1-1 TRBV2 . CASSEAEAFF TGTGCCAGCAGTGAAGCCGAGGCTTTCTTT
. TRBJ2-3 TRBV2 TRBD1 CASSEVGTGVGTDTQYF TGTGCCAGCAGTGAAGTTGGGACAGGGGTCGGCACAGATACGCAGTATTTT
. TRBJ2-3 TRBV7-2 TRBD2 CASSPRGVGMTDTQYF TGTGCCAGCAGCCCGCGGGGGGTCGGGATGACAGATACGCAGTATTTT
. TRBJ2-2 TRBV24-1 . CATSDYYTGELFF TGTGCCACCAGTGATTACTACACCGGGGAGCTGTTTTTT
. TRBJ2-2 TRBV19 TRBD1 CASSKVRDRELGHRELFF TGTGCCAGTAGTAAAGTCCGGGACAGGGAACTTGGCCACCGGGAGCTGTTTTTT
once TRBJ1-5 TRBV3-1/TRBV3-2 . CASSSSRGTHASNSNQPQHF TGTGCCAGCAGCTCCTCTAGGGGGACCCATGCCTCAAATAGCAATCAGCCCCAGCATTTT
. TRBJ2-1 TRBV6-6 . CASSYADNEQFF TGTGCCAGCAGTTACGCGGACAATGAGCAGTTCTTC
. TRBJ2-1 TRBV27 TRBD2 CASSVSGRNRNEQFF TGTGCCAGCAGTGTTAGCGGGAGAAATCGAAATGAGCAGTTCTTC
. TRBJ1-2 TRBV5-6 . CASSLVGRALGYGYTF TGTGCCAGCAGCTTGGTGGGCAGGGCCCTGGGATATGGCTACACCTTC
. TRBJ1-1 TRBV2 . CASRPTRTANTEAFF TGTGCCAGCAGACCCACCCGGACAGCGAACACTGAAGCTTTCTTT
once TRBJ2-5 TRBV7-9 TRBD2 CASSFLASGAQETQYF TGTGCCAGCAGCTTTCTCGCTAGCGGGGCGCAAGAGACCCAGTACTTC
once TRBJ2-2 TRBV7-2 TRBD2 CASSSTSGRASGELFF TGTGCCAGCAGCTCCACTAGCGGGAGGGCCTCCGGGGAGCTGTTTTTT
. TRBJ1-1 TRBV27 TRBD1 CASSPHTWAGGGTEAFF TGTGCCAGCAGTCCACACACCTGGGCAGGGGGCGGGACTGAAGCTTTCTTT
. TRBJ2-1 TRBV11-3 . CASSPVSVYNEQFF TGTGCCAGCAGCCCCGTTTCGGTCTACAATGAGCAGTTCTTC
. TRBJ2-3 TRBV27 TRBD2 CASSLGLFPDTQYF TGTGCCAGCAGCTTGGGACTATTCCCCGATACGCAGTATTTT
. TRBJ1-5 TRBV5-1 TRBD1 CASSLVTGGGQPQHF TGCGCCAGCAGCTTGGTGACAGGGGGCGGACAGCCCCAGCATTTT
. TRBJ2-1 TRBV5-1 . CASSLDRKNEQFF TGCGCCAGCAGCTTGGACAGAAAGAATGAGCAGTTCTTC
. TRBJ1-2 TRBV5-5 TRBD1 CASSLAIPGTDGYTF TGTGCCAGCAGCCTCGCGATTCCCGGGACAGATGGCTACACCTTC
. TRBJ1-1 TRBV6-5 . CASTVGQGAFF TGTGCCAGCACCGTGGGGCAGGGAGCTTTCTTT
once TRBJ2-2 TRBV6-2/TRBV6-3 . CASSFYREVNTGELFF TGTGCCAGCAGTTTCTACAGGGAAGTCAACACCGGGGAGCTGTTTTTT
. TRBJ2-3 TRBV24-1 . CATSDYTAPPPLDTQYF TGTGCCACCAGTGATTACACAGCCCCGCCCCCTCTAGATACGCAGTATTTT
. TRBJ1-1 TRBV6-5 . CASSYFGENTEAFF TGTGCCAGCAGTTACTTCGGGGAGAACACTGAAGCTTTCTTT
. TRBJ1-2 TRBV10-3 . CAISEDSHYGYTF TGTGCCATCAGTGAAGACAGTCACTATGGCTACACCTTC
. TRBJ1-5 TRBV11-2 TRBD1 CASSPDRGNQPQHF TGTGCCAGCAGCCCGGACAGGGGAAATCAGCCCCAGCATTTT
. TRBJ2-1 TRBV7-2 TRBD2 CASSLEASGRPSSYNEQFF TGTGCCAGCAGCTTAGAGGCTAGCGGGCGCCCAAGCTCCTACAATGAGCAGTTCTTC
. TRBJ2-3 TRBV18 TRBD2 CASSPPGLAATDTQYF TGTGCCAGCTCACCCCCCGGACTAGCGGCCACAGATACGCAGTATTTT
. TRBJ1-1 TRBV25-1 . CASSVSPRGTEAFF TGTGCCAGCAGTGTGAGCCCTAGGGGAACTGAAGCTTTCTTT
. TRBJ2-5 TRBV4-3 . CASSQGTSEETQYF TGCGCCAGCAGCCAGGGTACTAGTGAAGAGACCCAGTACTTC
. TRBJ1-1 TRBV21-1 . CASSLDRADTEAFF TGTGCCAGCAGCTTGGACAGGGCTGACACTGAAGCTTTCTTT
. TRBJ1-2 TRBV6-2/TRBV6-3 TRBD1 CASSQNDRGTYGYTF TGTGCCAGCAGCCAAAACGACAGGGGCACCTATGGCTACACCTTC
. TRBJ2-3 TRBV6-1 TRBD1 CASSETGGDTQYF TGTGCCAGCAGTGAGACAGGGGGGGATACGCAGTATTTT
. TRBJ1-5 TRBV15 . CATSRVGQNQPQHF TGTGCCACCAGCAGAGTGGGCCAGAATCAGCCCCAGCATTTT
. TRBJ2-5 TRBV12-3/TRBV12-4 . CASSLKAGETQYF TGTGCCAGCAGTTTAAAAGCAGGAGAGACCCAGTACTTC
. TRBJ2-1 TRBV14 . CASSQKSGVASSYNEQFF TGTGCCAGCAGCCAAAAAAGCGGAGTGGCTAGCTCCTACAATGAGCAGTTCTTC
. TRBJ2-5 TRBV5-1 . CASSWSGAEQETQYF TGCGCCAGCAGCTGGAGTGGGGCAGAGCAAGAGACCCAGTACTTC
few TRBJ1-1 TRBV5-4 TRBD1 CASSWGQGDTEAFF TGTGCCAGCAGCTGGGGACAGGGGGACACTGAAGCTTTCTTT
. TRBJ1-1 TRBV29-1 . CSAGTGMNTEAFF TGCAGCGCTGGAACAGGGATGAACACTGAAGCTTTCTTT
. TRBJ2-2 TRBV6-4 TRBD2 CASSERPSGSTNTGELFF TGTGCCAGCAGTGAAAGGCCTAGCGGGAGTACCAACACCGGGGAGCTGTTTTTT
. TRBJ1-2 TRBV12-3/TRBV12-4 . CASSFLTKYGYTF TGTGCCAGCAGTTTCCTGACAAAATATGGCTACACCTTC
few TRBJ2-3 TRBV7-6 TRBD2 CASSLRAGAEDTQYF TGTGCCAGCAGCTTAAGGGCGGGAGCTGAAGATACGCAGTATTTT
. TRBJ1-2 TRBV5-5 . CASSYTERPGYTF TGTGCCAGCAGCTACACGGAGCGGCCTGGCTACACCTTC
. TRBJ2-3 TRBV9 TRBD2 CASSLPLGGLAGVDTQYF TGTGCCAGCAGCCTCCCCCTGGGGGGACTAGCGGGAGTGGATACGCAGTATTTT
. TRBJ1-1 TRBV5-1 TRBD1 CASSLTGYTEAFF TGCGCCAGCAGCCTGACAGGGTACACTGAAGCTTTCTTT
. TRBJ1-3 TRBV7-6 TRBD1 CASSSPGQGAPTIYF TGTGCCAGCAGCTCCCCGGGCCAGGGGGCACCCACCATATATTTT
. TRBJ1-6 TRBV7-9 TRBD1 CASRQAGTGSNSPLHF TGTGCCAGCAGGCAAGCCGGGACAGGGTCTAATTCACCCCTCCACTTT
. TRBJ2-1 TRBV4-1 TRBD2 CASSQAGGAYNEQFF TGCGCCAGCAGCCAAGCGGGAGGGGCCTACAATGAGCAGTTCTTC
few TRBJ1-2 TRBV5-5 TRBD1 CASSLGGTGRGYTF TGTGCCAGCAGCTTGGGGGGGACAGGACGAGGCTACACCTTC
once TRBJ2-3 TRBV11-3 . CASSPLVRDTQYF TGTGCCAGCAGCCCACTAGTAAGGGATACGCAGTATTTT
. TRBJ1-1 TRBV5-1 . CASSLGVSGATEAFF TGCGCCAGCAGCTTGGGAGTTAGTGGGGCCACTGAAGCTTTCTTT
. TRBJ1-6 TRBV6-6 TRBD1 CASSRGGDRGLRDSPLHF TGTGCCAGCAGCCGAGGGGGGGACAGGGGGCTAAGAGATTCACCCCTCCACTTT